The next 9 T cell receptor beta chains were all read from a single sample in a study of T cell responses to AZD1222 COVID-19 vaccine. The protocol was immunoSEQ multiplex PCR, while the TCRdb copy is restricted to in-frame clones and leaves out a portion. The sample carries under 55,000 clones, 84% recorded once. This material consisted of peripheral blood, taken on day 0 of AZD1222 vaccination. The receptors here all came from an adult in good health.

V is TRBV5-4 and J is TRBJ2-3, with D possibly being TRBD2 (6 bases). This CDR3 comprises 17 residues. Trimming took 4 bases from V and 0 from J, leaving 18 bases between them. CDR1 is SGHNT and CDR2 is YYREEE in the germline V gene (reference sequence). This CDR3 reads CASSRRRGDSSTDTQYF. CDR3 coding DNA: TGTGCCAGCAGCCGGAGGCGGGGAGATTCTAGCACAGATACGCAGTATTTT.

The CDR3 is CASRVAGASNTGELFF. The CDR3 bases are TGTGCCAGCAGGGTAGCGGGGGCGTCGAACACCGGGGAGCTGTTTTTT. V and J are TRBV5-6 and TRBJ2-2; 9 nucleotides match TRBD2. J lost 0 bases, V lost 5 bases, and 5 bases had no gene match. Germline V gene data show CDR1 as SGHDT and CDR2 as YYEEEE. The CDR3 covers 16 residues.

This chain links TRBV6-2 or TRBV6-3 with TRBJ1-5; 7 bases map to TRBD1. J lost 3 bases, V lost 2 bases, and 7 bases had no gene match. The CDR3 has 16 amino acids. The germline CDR1 and CDR2 sequences are MNHEY and SVGEGT. This CDR3 reads CASSYEGRGDNQPQHF. CDR3 nucleotides: TGTGCCAGCAGTTACGAAGGCAGGGGGGACAATCAGCCCCAGCATTTT.

V is TRBV18 and J is TRBJ1-1; D not resolved. The length of the CDR3 is 13 residues. Trimming took off 3 bases at V and 6 bases at J, with 11 bases between the two ends. The germline V gene has CDR1 KGHSH and CDR2 LQKENI. The CDR3 protein is CASSPRGSSEAFF. DNA of the CDR3: TGTGCCAGCTCACCTCGTGGAAGCTCTGAAGCTTTCTTT.

This chain joins TRBV2 and TRBJ2-3, with 7 bases identical to TRBD1. In germline, CDR1 is SNHLY, CDR2 FYNNEI. Germline trimming cut 5 bases from V and 0 bases from J; bases unmatched to any gene: 17. The CDR3 length is 19 residues. This CDR3 is CASSLPGDSRSASTDTQYF. In DNA, the CDR3 is TGTGCCAGCAGTCTTCCTGGGGACAGCCGTTCGGCAAGCACAGATACGCAGTATTTT.

V and J are TRBV7-8 and TRBJ1-5; TRBD1 matches 9 bases. The length of the CDR3 is 15 residues. V gave up 4 bases and J gave up 7 bases; unmatched junction bases: 8. The V gene's germline CDR1 is SGHVS and CDR2 FQNEAQ. This CDR3 reads CASSWTGTGYQPQHF. CDR3 nucleotides: TGTGCCAGCAGCTGGACCGGGACAGGGTACCAGCCCCAGCATTTT.

This clone occurred a few times. CDR3 protein: CASSATGAGGDTQYF. The CDR3, as DNA: TGTGCCAGCAGTGCCACAGGGGCCGGGGGAGATACGCAGTATTTT. The chain links TRBV28 to TRBJ2-3, with D perhaps matching TRBD1 (7 bases). Germline V CDR1 and CDR2: MDHEN, SYDVKM. Trimming removed 5 bases from V and 5 bases from J, with 17 bases in between. This CDR3 is 15 amino acids long.

This clone occurred once. The CDR3: CASSPLDRGREKLFF. CDR3 DNA: TGTGCCAGCAGCCCACTAGACAGGGGGCGAGAAAAACTGTTTTTT. The chain is built from TRBV7-6 and TRBJ1-4; 10 bases fit TRBD1. This CDR3 has 15 residues. The V gene end was trimmed by 5 bases and the J gene end by 8 bases; junction bases not matched to a gene: 8. CDR1 and CDR2 from the germline V gene are SGHVS and FNYEAQ.

The chain couples TRBV6-5 to TRBJ1-2, with D perhaps matching TRBD1 (5 bases). V shed 7 bases and J shed 8 bases, with 11 bases lying between them. The CDR3 has 11 amino acids. Per germline, CDR1 MNHEY and CDR2 SVGAGI. The CDR3 protein is CASTSRGGYTF. In nucleotides, the CDR3 is TGTGCCAGCACATCTAGGGGCGGCTACACCTTC.